The 8 T cell receptor beta chains presented below share a single source sample, sequenced in a study of T cells after somatic rescue of genetic block. Here immunoSEQ multiplex PCR was the method, and the copy in TCRdb shows in-frame clones only, minus some. The repertoire holds more than 70,000 clones, around 90% seen once, with 1.5% to 2% in the top ten. Sequencing was done on a sample of peripheral blood mononuclear cells (PBMCs). Every receptor here comes from a woman aged 18-29 years.

The chain recombines TRBV19 with TRBJ2-1; 13 bases match TRBD2. CDR1 is LNHDA and CDR2 is SQIVND in the germline V gene (reference sequence). The CDR3 has 16 residues. V was pared by 7 bases and J by 13 bases, with 16 bases of the junction left unmatched. CDR3: CASTHGGLAGRRGQFF. CDR3 bases: TGTGCCAGTACCCATGGGGGACTAGCGGGACGGCGGGGACAGTTCTTC.

The chain joins TRBV19 to TRBJ1-2; 9 bases are shared with TRBD1. CDR1 is LNHDA, CDR2 SQIVND, per germline (reference sequence). This CDR3 has 14 amino acids. V shed 3 bases, J shed 4 bases, and the junction held 3 bases outside the gene matches. The CDR3, as DNA: TGTGCCAGTAGTATGACAGGGGGGAGCTATGGCTACACCTTC. Translating it yields CASSMTGGSYGYTF.

The chain has TRBV11-3 and TRBJ2-5, with TRBD1 matching over 9 bases. This CDR3 contains 17 residues. The junction had 11 bases not matched to a gene; V was cut back by 5 bases and J by 1 base. Per germline, CDR1 SGHNT and CDR2 YENEEA. The CDR3 DNA is TGTGCCAGCAGCCCAAGGGGGACAGGGTCTCTCCAAGAGACCCAGTACTTC. Amino acids: CASSPRGTGSLQETQYF.

This clone was found once. V gene TRBV5-4 combines with J gene TRBJ1-2; tentatively, D is TRBD1 (5 bases). V was clipped by 4 bases and J by 4 bases, with 20 bases between them. The CDR3 is 16 residues long. CDR1 and CDR2 (germline): SGHNT, YYREEE (reference sequence). CDR3 coding DNA: TGTGCCAGCAGCCAGGGAGACAGTATCCAACTCTATGGCTACACCTTC. Its translation is CASSQGDSIQLYGYTF.

The gene calls are TRBV6-4 and TRBJ1-5; 7 bases match TRBD1. Germline loops: CDR1 MRHNA, CDR2 SNTAGT. The V segment lost 2 bases and the J segment 1 base; nucleotides outside the gene matches: 5. This CDR3 spans 16 amino acids. In nucleotides, the CDR3 is TGTGCCAGCAGTGACCGACAGGGTGGGAGCAATCAGCCCCAGCATTTT. It encodes CASSDRQGGSNQPQHF.

This clone came up a few times. This chain joins TRBV19 and TRBJ1-5, with no clear D. Trimming took 5 bases from V and 6 from J, leaving 17 bases between them. CDR3 length: 15 amino acids. CDR1 and CDR2 (germline): LNHDA, SQIVND (reference sequence). The CDR3 reads CASSGVGRSAQPQHF. The CDR3 nucleotides read TGTGCCAGTAGTGGGGTCGGCAGATCCGCTCAGCCCCAGCATTTT.

The chain recombines TRBV5-8 with TRBJ1-5; D is ambiguous. Trimming cost V 6 bases and J 1 base, with 11 bases left between them. This CDR3 is 14 amino acids long. Germline V gene data show CDR1 as SGHTS and CDR2 as YDEGEE. DNA of the CDR3: TGTGCCAGCACCCGACATAGAAGCAATCAGCCCCAGCATTTT. Translating it yields CASTRHRSNQPQHF.

This clone was picked up one time. The rearrangement joins TRBV6-4 to TRBJ2-1; 8 bases align to TRBD2. The germline CDR1 and CDR2 sequences are MRHNA and SNTAGT. The CDR3 spans 14 residues. Trimming removed 6 bases from V and 8 bases from J; junction bases left unmatched: 9. In DNA form, the CDR3 reads TGTGCCAGCAGCCCGGGAAGCGGGAGTGATGAGCAGTTCTTC. Its translation: CASSPGSGSDEQFF.